This is a list of T cell receptor beta chains from one sample in a study of T-cell memory formation after mild COVID-19. MiXCR, applied by TCRdb to the 5' RACE reads, yields one record per CDR3 protein. The sample lists around 300,000 distinct CDR3 sequences; roughly 15% were seen once. Material: PBMCs or a T cell subset sorted from them (not recorded which). These TCRs come from a man aged 18-30 years who had mild COVID-19 (a few samples of this study predate the infection). Cell type and time point are not known. The CDR3 runs from the conserved cysteine through the conserved F or W. D genes are given only for firm matches. The listing skips clone size in some rows; elsewhere it reads once, few, many or a size class.

J | V | D | length | size | CDR3 | DNA
TRBJ1-5 | TRBV12-3/TRBV12-4 | TRBD1 | 13 | few | CASRVTGGEPQHF | TGTGCCAGCAGGGTGACAGGGGGCGAGCCCCAGCATTTT
TRBJ2-1 | TRBV5-1 | . | 14 | . | CASSLGTHDNEQFF | TGCGCCAGCAGCTTGGGAACGCACGACAATGAGCAGTTCTTC
TRBJ2-3 | TRBV7-2 | TRBD2 | 15 | . | CASSLSGGAVGTQYF | TGTGCCAGCAGCCTCAGCGGGGGGGCAGTTGGTACGCAGTATTTT
TRBJ1-2 | TRBV12-3/TRBV12-4 | . | 13 | . | CASSSPGSNGYTF | TGTGCCAGCAGTTCGCCGGGATCGAATGGCTACACCTTC
TRBJ2-2 | TRBV5-5 | TRBD1 | 14 | many | CASSTRTGDGELFF | TGTGCCAGCAGCACCCGGACAGGAGACGGGGAGCTGTTTTTT
TRBJ1-1 | TRBV18 | . | 14 | . | CASSPGRENTEAFF | TGTGCCAGCTCACCGGGGAGGGAGAACACTGAAGCTTTCTTT
TRBJ1-3 | TRBV2 | . | 13 | many | CASKIASGNTIYF | TGTGCCAGCAAAATAGCCTCTGGAAACACCATATATTTT
TRBJ2-4 | TRBV18 | . | 14 | . | CASSGDTGKNIQYF | TGTGCCAGCTCGGGGGATACGGGCAAAAACATTCAGTACTTC
TRBJ2-5 | TRBV7-2 | TRBD2 | 15 | few | CASSLGLAPHETQYF | TGTGCCAGCAGCTTAGGACTAGCGCCCCACGAGACCCAGTACTTC
TRBJ1-2 | TRBV5-1 | . | 12 | . | CASRGTGYGDTF | TGCGCCAGCAGGGGAACAGGCTATGGGGACACCTTC
TRBJ2-1 | TRBV7-9 | . | 14 | . | CASSLGAARGEQFF | TGTGCCAGCAGCTTAGGGGCAGCCCGGGGTGAGCAGTTCTTC